This section outlines one T cell receptor beta chain sequence together with its context. These data belong to a study of Graves' ophthalmopathy and Graves' hyperthyroidism. RNA transcripts provided the template for amplifying TCR beta CDR3 regions. An initial RT-PCR round employing HTBI primers preceded a second-round multiplex PCR. TCRdb used MiXCR to reprocess the multiplex PCR reads, holding one entry per CDR3 protein. The table has around 1.1 million distinct CDR3 sequences, around a third seen once; the top ten hold 11%. The germline V gene has CDR1 MGHDK and CDR2 SYGVNS. The length of the CDR3 is 14 residues.

This clonotype was obtained from an adult man with Graves' hyperthyroidism. The chain uses TRBV25-1 and TRBJ2-2; D is perhaps TRBD1 (6 bases). Sequencing was performed on peripheral blood or thyroid tissue (not recorded which). The CDR3 DNA follows: TGTGCTATCCATGAGGGGGAGTGGACCGGGGAGCTGTTTTTT. Translated, it gives CAIHEGEWTGELFF. Full variable domain (missing parts from reference TRBV25-1 and TRBJ2-2): EADIYQTPRYLVIGTGKKITLECSQTMGHDKMYWYQQDPGMELHLIHYSYGVNSTEKGDLSSESTVSRIRTEHFPLTLESARPSHTSQYLCAIHEGEWTGELFFGEGSRLTVL.